These T cell receptor beta chains were read from a single sample in a study of blood T cell repertoires in COVID-19. TCRdb's copy holds only in-frame clones and misses some; the assay was immunoSEQ multiplex PCR. The table shows roughly 200,000 clones, with approximately 88% occurring only once. The sequenced sample was PBMCs or T cells enriched from blood (not recorded which). These TCRs come from a man aged 18 to 35 with acute COVID-19. Both conserved end residues are part of each CDR3. Fields, in order: V gene, clone size, D gene, J gene, CDR3 DNA, CDR3 protein. A D gene is named only where the DNA matches it firmly. Size is stated for part of the rows, as once, few or many counts, or as a class when the clone is expanded.

TRBV2,.,TRBD2,TRBJ2-1,TGTGCCAGCAGCGGGGACTACCTCTCCTACAATGAGCAGTTCTTC,CASSGDYLSYNEQFF
TRBV5-6,once,.,TRBJ2-2,TGTGCCAGCAGCTTGGGAGGGAGGAGGACCGGGGAGCTGTTTTTT,CASSLGGRRTGELFF
TRBV30,.,.,TRBJ1-1,TGTGCCTGGAGTCTCTACCCGCAAGCTTTCTTT,CAWSLYPQAFF
TRBV6-1,once,TRBD2,TRBJ2-1,TGTGCCAGCAGTGCCTCGACTAGCGGGAACAACAATGAGCAGTTCTTC,CASSASTSGNNNEQFF
TRBV5-6,.,.,TRBJ2-7,TGTGCCAGCAGTCAGGGCTCAGTCGTCTACGAGCAGTACTTC,CASSQGSVVYEQYF
TRBV6-5,.,.,TRBJ1-5,TGTGCCAGCAGACAAGTCGGCGGCGGCAATCAGCCCCAGCATTTT,CASRQVGGGNQPQHF
TRBV4-1,.,TRBD1,TRBJ1-3,TGCGCCAGCAGTCCAATCCTACTGACAGGGAGCTCTGGAAACACCATATATTTT,CASSPILLTGSSGNTIYF
TRBV7-2,.,TRBD1,TRBJ1-5,TGTGCCAGCACCCCACGGGAGGGGGCGAATCAGCCCCAGCATTTT,CASTPREGANQPQHF
TRBV27,.,.,TRBJ2-7,TGTGCCAGCAGTTTTGCAGGGCCGTCATACGAGCAGTACTTC,CASSFAGPSYEQYF
TRBV25-1,.,TRBD2,TRBJ2-1,TGTGCCAGCAGTGAAAATAGAGCGGGACCGAGCTCCTACAATGAGCAGTTCTTC,CASSENRAGPSSYNEQFF
TRBV2,.,.,TRBJ2-5,TGTGCCAGCTATGGGCAGGGGGGTTTGCAAGAGACCCAGTACTTC,CASYGQGGLQETQYF
TRBV5-1,.,.,TRBJ1-5,TGCGCCAGCAGCTTGAATGGCCAGCCCCAGCATTTT,CASSLNGQPQHF
TRBV5-4,.,TRBD2,TRBJ2-3,TGTGCCAGCAGCTCGGGAGGGGATACGCAGTATTTT,CASSSGGDTQYF
TRBV7-9,once,TRBD2,TRBJ2-1,TGTGCCAGCAGCGCGACTAGCGGGAGGAATGAGCAGTTCTTC,CASSATSGRNEQFF
TRBV7-8,.,.,TRBJ1-4,TGTGCCAGCAGCTACACGGGGTTACGGGAAAAACTGTTTTTT,CASSYTGLREKLFF
TRBV30,.,.,TRBJ1-1,TGTGCCTGGAGTGTACACGAGGGCACTGAAGCTTTCTTT,CAWSVHEGTEAFF
TRBV7-6,once,.,TRBJ2-1,TGTGCCAGCAGCTTAGCGGTAGGGGCCTACAATGAGCAGTTCTTC,CASSLAVGAYNEQFF
TRBV9,.,.,TRBJ2-7,TGTGCCAGCAGCTTTGGCTCTGAAGGGGAACCCTACGAGCAGTACTTC,CASSFGSEGEPYEQYF
TRBV7-3,.,TRBD1,TRBJ2-1,TGTGCCAGCAGCCCGATGGGGACAGGACTCGGCAATGAGCAGTTCTTC,CASSPMGTGLGNEQFF
TRBV7-9,.,.,TRBJ2-7,TGTGCCAGCAGCTTAGCCGGACTGTCCTACGAGCAGTACTTC,CASSLAGLSYEQYF
TRBV4-3,.,.,TRBJ2-7,TGCGCCAGCAGCCAAGATTTTGCTGGGGGGGCGGAGCAGTACTTC,CASSQDFAGGAEQYF
TRBV11-2,.,.,TRBJ1-5,TGTGCCTCTCAGGGGACAAGCAATCAGCCCCAGCATTTT,CASQGTSNQPQHF
TRBV28,.,.,TRBJ1-1,TGTGCCAGCAGTTTTCGCACTGACACTGAAGCTTTCTTT,CASSFRTDTEAFF
TRBV28,.,TRBD1,TRBJ1-6,TGTGCCAGCAGTACCGGGACAGGGGGACATAATTCACCCCTCCACTTT,CASSTGTGGHNSPLHF
TRBV5-1,.,.,TRBJ2-1,TGCGCCAGCAGCTTTGAGGGCAGCTCCTACAATGAGCAGTTCTTC,CASSFEGSSYNEQFF
TRBV18,.,.,TRBJ2-7,TGTGCCAGCTCACCCTCAGGGTTTACCTACGAGCAGTACTTC,CASSPSGFTYEQYF
TRBV2,.,.,TRBJ1-2,TGTGCCAGCAGTAAGAAGGGGTTCGCTGGCTACACCTTC,CASSKKGFAGYTF
TRBV7-9,.,.,TRBJ2-1,TGTGCCAGCAGCCCTGAGTCGATTTGGCGGGGGCTCGGTGAGCAGTTCTTC,CASSPESIWRGLGEQFF
TRBV5-1,.,TRBD2,TRBJ2-5,TGCGCCAGCAGCTCGGGACTAGCGGGAGGGCCCGGGCAAGAGACCCAGTACTTC,CASSSGLAGGPGQETQYF
TRBV28,.,TRBD1,TRBJ1-2,TGTGCCAGCAGACGACAGGGGGCTTTTGGCTACACCTTC,CASRRQGAFGYTF
TRBV27,.,TRBD2,TRBJ2-7,TGTGCCAGCAGTTTATACGGGAGGACCTACGAGCAGTACTTC,CASSLYGRTYEQYF
TRBV18,.,.,TRBJ2-3,TGTGCCAGCTCACCACCGGGGCGGGACGTCGCAGATACGCAGTATTTT,CASSPPGRDVADTQYF
TRBV7-2,.,TRBD1,TRBJ1-5,TGTGCCAGCAGGAGGACAGGGGGATATAGCAATCAGCCCCAGCATTTT,CASRRTGGYSNQPQHF
TRBV28,.,TRBD1,TRBJ1-4,TGTGCCAGCAGTTACAGGGGAGGTGAAAAACTGTTTTTT,CASSYRGGEKLFF
TRBV18,.,TRBD1,TRBJ1-6,TGTGCCAGCTCACCGGGACAGAATAATTCACCCCTCCACTTT,CASSPGQNNSPLHF
TRBV6-4,.,TRBD2,TRBJ2-3,TGTGCCAGCAGTTCCCTAGCGGGAGATCCCACAGATACGCAGTATTTT,CASSSLAGDPTDTQYF
TRBV7-9,.,TRBD1,TRBJ2-3,TGTGCCAGCAGCGCGGGACAGGGGGACACAGATACGCAGTATTTT,CASSAGQGDTDTQYF
TRBV6-4,.,TRBD2,TRBJ2-2,TGTGCCAGCAGTGACAGGACTAGCTCGGGGGAGCTGTTTTTT,CASSDRTSSGELFF
TRBV6-2/TRBV6-3,.,TRBD1,TRBJ2-7,TGTGCCAGCAGCCGAGGATGGGACAGGGAGGTCTCCGAGCAGTACTTC,CASSRGWDREVSEQYF
TRBV3-1/TRBV3-2,.,TRBD2,TRBJ2-2,TGTGCCAGCAGCCGCGGACTAGCGGGAGTGGGATCCACCGGGGAGCTGTTTTTT,CASSRGLAGVGSTGELFF
TRBV3-1/TRBV3-2,.,.,TRBJ1-2,TGTGCCAGCAGCCAAGATCTTCCCTCAGCTAACTATGGCTACACCTTC,CASSQDLPSANYGYTF
TRBV24-1,.,.,TRBJ2-5,TGTGCCACCAGTGATTTGCAGGGCCGGGAGCAAGAGACCCAGTACTTC,CATSDLQGREQETQYF
TRBV7-2,.,TRBD1,TRBJ2-7,TGTGCCAGCGGAAACCGGGACAGGGTAGGCGAGCAGTACTTC,CASGNRDRVGEQYF
TRBV25-1,.,TRBD1,TRBJ2-5,TGTGCCAGCAGTCTCAGGGGGAGCGAGACCCAGTACTTC,CASSLRGSETQYF
TRBV12-3/TRBV12-4,.,.,TRBJ1-1,TGTGCCAGTAGGGGGGGGAACACTGAAGCTTTCTTT,CASRGGNTEAFF
TRBV5-5,.,.,TRBJ1-1,TGTGCCAGCAGCTTAAGTCCATCCGAACAGGGCGCTTTCTTT,CASSLSPSEQGAFF
TRBV3-1/TRBV3-2,.,.,TRBJ1-2,TGTGCCAGCAGCCAAGTAACACAGGGACCGGACTATGGCTACACCTTC,CASSQVTQGPDYGYTF
TRBV30,.,.,TRBJ2-2,TGTGCCTGGAATACAGAGACCGGGGAGCTGTTTTTT,CAWNTETGELFF
TRBV5-1,few,.,TRBJ2-1,TGCGCCAGCAGCTCGGGACTTTACTCCTACAATGAGCAGTTCTTC,CASSSGLYSYNEQFF
TRBV4-1,.,.,TRBJ1-4,TGCGCCAGCAGCCTGGGGAGGCGGACTAATGAAAAACTGTTTTTT,CASSLGRRTNEKLFF
TRBV11-2,.,TRBD2,TRBJ2-2,TGTGCCAGCAGCTTAAGGCTAGCGGGAGGCACCGGGGAGCTGTTTTTT,CASSLRLAGGTGELFF